The TCR beta chain described here comes from a study of tissue T cells after allogeneic stem cell transplantation. CDR3 length: 14 residues. The V end was cut by 5 bases, the J end by 4 bases, with 11 bases between. Germline V gives CDR1 SNHLY, CDR2 FYNGKV (reference sequence). Using immunoSEQ multiplex PCR, the repertoire was profiled, and TCRdb retains in-frame clones only, with some absent. The table records about 9,000 clones, 36% of them present only once. A note on this clone: Gene names and germline match the mouse. The DNA ends 1 residue before the CDR3 does, and the rest of the CDR3 is filled in from the germline J gene.

The time point denotes: mouse harvest day 14 after allogeneic transplant. The graft held 10^6 splenic CD5+ T cells and 10^7 T-cell-depleted bone marrow cells. This receptor was identified in a female BALB/c mouse given C57BL/6 T cells with graft-versus-host disease after an allogeneic hematopoietic cell transplant. The sequencing input was skin. The chain joins TRBV3 to TRBJ1-4, with D possibly TRBD1 on 6 matching bases. Here the CDR3 reads CASSPGTINERLFF. The covered CDR3 bases are TGTGCCAGCAGCCCCGGGACAATCAACGAAAGATTATTT. The full variable domain, in which reference TRBV3 and TRBJ1-4 provide the parts outside the CDR3, is GPKVLQIPSHQIIDMGQMVTLNCDPVSNHLYFYWYKQILGQQMEFLVNFYNGKVMEKSKLFKDQFSVERPDGSYFTLKIQPTALEDSAVYFCASSPGTINERLFFGHGTKLSVL.